The 22 T cell receptor beta chains below come from one sample, sequenced in a study of cytomegalovirus exposure and HLA in healthy donors. Primers included in the PCR were 60 Vbeta and 13 Jbeta primers. Repertoires were generated with immunoSEQ multiplex PCR, while TCRdb's copy carries only in-frame clones and drops some. This sample's clone table lists 130,000 or so clones. The sequencing sample was made of PBMCs. The receptors derive from a woman in her sixties in good health and CMV-seronegative.

This chain joins TRBV5-1 and TRBJ2-3; 10 bases are a match to TRBD1. The germline V gene has CDR1 SGHRS and CDR2 YFSETQ. Losses at the gene ends were 4 bases for V and 0 bases for J; bases not matched to a gene: 5. This CDR3 has 16 residues. CDR3 coding DNA: TGCGCCAGCAGCCAGACAGGGGGCTCTAGCACAGATACGCAGTATTTT. Its protein product is CASSQTGGSSTDTQYF.

The chain is built from TRBV18 and TRBJ1-2; D might be TRBD1 (6 bases). Per the germline V gene, CDR1 is KGHSH and CDR2 is LQKENI. Trimming removed 2 bases from V and 7 bases from J, with 17 bases in between. The CDR3 consists of 15 residues. The CDR3 here is CASSPSIPGVSGYTF. Written as DNA, the CDR3 is TGTGCCAGCTCACCATCCATTCCAGGGGTTAGTGGCTACACCTTC.

The chain is built from TRBV2 and TRBJ1-2, with 7 positions matching TRBD1. The junction had 9 bases not matched to a gene; V was cut back by 8 bases and J by 9 bases. The CDR3 is 12 amino acids. The V gene's germline CDR1 is SNHLY and CDR2 FYNNEI. The CDR3 reads CASRRQGHSYTF. Here the CDR3 DNA reads TGTGCCAGCCGTAGACAGGGACATAGCTACACCTTC.

The rearrangement links TRBV5-1 to TRBJ2-7; tentatively, D is TRBD1 (6 bases). Per the germline V gene, CDR1 is SGHRS and CDR2 is YFSETQ. The CDR3 spans 13 residues. V was clipped by 4 bases and J by 3 bases, with 11 bases between them. CDR3 in amino acids: CASSEQGNYEQYF. As DNA, the CDR3 is TGCGCCAGCAGCGAACAGGGAAACTACGAGCAGTACTTC.

V usage is TRBV5-4 and J usage is TRBJ2-7; 7 bases line up with TRBD1. The CDR3 covers 13 residues. The J segment lost 2 bases and the V segment lost 8 bases, leaving 7 bases of the junction unmatched. The germline V gene encodes CDR1 SGHNT and CDR2 YYREEE (reference sequence). The CDR3: CASHRDSTYEQYF. The CDR3 DNA reads TGTGCCAGTCACAGGGACAGTACCTACGAGCAGTACTTC.

The chain links TRBV7-9 to TRBJ1-5, with 9 nucleotides matching TRBD1. CDR3 size: 16 residues. Germline CDR1 reads SEHNR; CDR2 reads FQNEAQ (reference sequence). J was trimmed by 3 bases and V by 5 bases; bases with no gene match: 8. The CDR3: CASSLGTGSYNQPQHF. CDR3 nucleotides: TGTGCCAGCAGCCTGGGGACAGGGTCGTACAATCAGCCCCAGCATTTT.

The V call is TRBV9, the J call TRBJ1-1, with 11 bases that match TRBD1. J gave up 3 bases and V 4 bases, and 8 bases lay outside the gene matches. Per the germline V gene, CDR1 is SGDLS and CDR2 is YYNGEE. The CDR3 is made up of 16 amino acids. The CDR3 nucleotides are TGTGCCAGCAGCACAGCGCGGACAGGGGGCTACACTGAAGCTTTCTTT. This sequence encodes CASSTARTGGYTEAFF.

V is TRBV7-2 and J is TRBJ1-5, with 7 bases fitting TRBD1. Germline V gene data show CDR1 as SGHTA and CDR2 as FQGNSA. With V trimmed by 1 base and J by 4 bases, 4 bases remained unmatched. This CDR3 comprises 15 residues. The CDR3 DNA sequence: TGTGCCAGCAGCTTAGGTGGGACAGATAATCAGCCCCAGCATTTT. Translated, it gives CASSLGGTDNQPQHF.

The chain has TRBV6-5 and TRBJ1-1; TRBD1 matches 7 bases. Germline V gene data show CDR1 as MNHEY and CDR2 as SVGAGI. V shed 0 bases and J 0 bases; nucleotides not matched to a gene: 1. The length of the CDR3 is 15 residues. The CDR3 DNA reads as TGTGCCAGCAGTTACTCGACAGGGCTGAACACTGAAGCTTTCTTT. The encoded protein is CASSYSTGLNTEAFF.

J is TRBJ2-2 and V is TRBV7-2, with TRBD2 identical over 8 bases. J was trimmed by 6 bases and V by 2 bases; bases with no gene match: 11. This CDR3 comprises 17 residues. Germline CDR1 is SGHTA and CDR2 is FQGNSA. The CDR3 reads CASSLWGGGPYAGELFF. The CDR3 DNA reads as TGTGCCAGCAGCTTATGGGGCGGGGGGCCGTATGCCGGGGAGCTGTTTTTT.

The chain joins TRBV19 to TRBJ2-3; a weak D match, TRBD1 (6 bases). The V gene's germline CDR1 is LNHDA and CDR2 SQIVND (reference sequence). The CDR3 loop spans 17 amino acids. V lost 9 bases and J 4 bases, leaving 26 bases between the germline ends. The CDR3 DNA follows: TGTGCCAGCCTCCAGGGGAAAGGGGATGGGGTGTCAGATACGCAGTATTTT. Its protein product is CASLQGKGDGVSDTQYF.

The rearrangement joins TRBV14 to TRBJ2-3; 14 bases agree with TRBD2. The germline gives CDR1 SGHDN, CDR2 FVKESK. The CDR3 has 17 amino acids. The J segment lost 4 bases and the V segment lost 1 base, leaving 4 bases of the junction unmatched. The CDR3: CASSQVRTSGRSDTQYF. The CDR3 DNA is TGTGCCAGCAGCCAAGTCCGGACTAGCGGGAGGTCAGATACGCAGTATTTT.

V gene TRBV11-2 combines with J gene TRBJ2-5, with TRBD2 matching 8 bases. In germline, CDR1 is SGHAT, CDR2 FQNNGV. This CDR3 is 13 amino acids long. The J segment lost 5 bases and the V segment lost 3 bases, leaving 2 bases of the junction unmatched. In DNA form, the CDR3 reads TGTGCCAGCAGCTTCGGGGGGGAGGAGACCCAGTACTTC. Amino acid sequence: CASSFGGEETQYF.

The chain employs TRBV2 and TRBJ1-2; D is unresolved. CDR3 size: 13 residues. The germline V and J ends were trimmed by 0 bases and 2 bases, with 4 bases remaining between them. Germline V gene sequence: CDR1 SNHLY, CDR2 FYNNEI. The CDR3: CASSEASNYGYTF. Here the CDR3 DNA reads TGTGCCAGCAGTGAAGCCTCCAACTATGGCTACACCTTC.

The chain links TRBV19 to TRBJ1-2, with D tentatively TRBD1 (6 bases). CDR3 length: 15 amino acids. V lost 5 bases and J lost 7, with 20 bases in between. Germline assignment: CDR1 LNHDA and CDR2 SQIVND (reference sequence). CDR3 DNA sequence: TGTGCCAGTAGTGAAACCGGGACACCAAAGGGTGGCTACACCTTC. Translation: CASSETGTPKGGYTF.

The V gene is TRBV27, the J gene TRBJ2-2, with D tentatively TRBD2 (6 bases). Germline V gene lookup returns CDR1 MNHEY and CDR2 SMNVEV (reference sequence). V lost 6 bases, J lost 7 bases, and 12 bases lay in between. This CDR3 is built from 13 residues. The CDR3 here is CASSTGRGGELFF. In nucleotides, the CDR3 is TGTGCCAGCAGCACGGGGCGGGGCGGGGAGCTGTTTTTT.

The rearrangement links TRBV14 to TRBJ2-1, with a tentative D call TRBD2 (5 bases). The V and J ends lost 1 base and 0 bases respectively, with 10 bases between them. This CDR3 has 16 residues. CDR1 SGHDN and CDR2 FVKESK come from the germline V gene. The CDR3 DNA reads as TGTGCCAGCAGCCAAGTAAAGCGGAGCTCCTACAATGAGCAGTTCTTC. This sequence encodes CASSQVKRSSYNEQFF. The full variable domain, in which reference TRBV14 and TRBJ2-1 provide the parts outside the CDR3, is EAGVTQFPSHSVIEKGQTVTLRCDPISGHDNLYWYRRVMGKEIKFLLHFVKESKQDESGMPNNRFLAERTGGTYSTLKVQPAELEDSGVYFCASSQVKRSSYNEQFFGPGTRLTVL.

This chain uses TRBV5-1 with TRBJ1-2, with 10 bases lining up with TRBD1. This CDR3 has 14 residues. Trimming took 4 bases from V and 6 from J; bases not matched to a gene: 6. Germline V gene data show CDR1 as SGHRS and CDR2 as YFSETQ. This CDR3 reads CASSPDRGRDGYTF. The CDR3 region has the DNA TGCGCCAGCAGCCCAGACAGGGGGCGGGATGGCTACACCTTC.

The chain carries TRBV10-1 and TRBJ1-1; 8 bases fit TRBD1. The CDR3 covers 17 residues. V shed 0 bases and J 5 bases; nucleotides not matched to a gene: 11. Germline CDR1 and CDR2: WNHNN and SYGVQD (reference sequence). CDR3 coding DNA: TGCGCCAGCAGTGAGTCGATCATTCAGGGGGCGTTGACTGAAGCTTTCTTT. Protein sequence: CASSESIIQGALTEAFF.

The J gene is TRBJ2-2, the V gene TRBV6-5; a possible D gene is TRBD2 (5 bases). The CDR3 has 12 residues. Trimming took off 5 bases at V and 4 bases at J, with 5 bases between the two ends. Germline loops: CDR1 MNHEY, CDR2 SVGAGI. The CDR3 sequence is CASSRGTGELFF. CDR3 nucleotide sequence: TGTGCCAGCAGTCGGGGCACCGGGGAGCTGTTTTTT.

The chain recombines TRBV5-1 with TRBJ1-5; weak D call: TRBD1 (5 bases). The CDR3 is 15 amino acids. V lost 0 bases and J 4 bases, leaving 11 bases between the germline ends. Germline CDR1 SGHRS, CDR2 YFSETQ. CDR3 sequence (DNA): TGCGCCAGCAGCTTGGCGGGGGTCACAAATCAGCCCCAGCATTTT. This encodes CASSLAGVTNQPQHF.

The V call is TRBV29-1, the J call TRBJ2-2; D not certain. This CDR3 is 13 amino acids long. Looked up from germline, CDR1 is SQVTM and CDR2 is ANQGSEA. Between the trimmed V and J ends, which lost 5 bases and 7 bases, there was a span of 14 bases. DNA for the CDR3: TGCAGCGTTCTGTTCTTCTCGGGCGGGGAGCTGTTTTTT. Encoded protein: CSVLFFSGGELFF.